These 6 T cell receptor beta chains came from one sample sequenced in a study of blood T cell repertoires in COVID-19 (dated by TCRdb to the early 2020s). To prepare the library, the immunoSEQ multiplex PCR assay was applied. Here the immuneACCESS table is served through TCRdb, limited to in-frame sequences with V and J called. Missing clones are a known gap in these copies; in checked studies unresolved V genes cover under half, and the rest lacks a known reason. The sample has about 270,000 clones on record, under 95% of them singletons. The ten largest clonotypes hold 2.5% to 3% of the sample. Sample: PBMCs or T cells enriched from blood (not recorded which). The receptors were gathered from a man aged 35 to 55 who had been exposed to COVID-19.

CDR3: CASSQQGRAAEAFF. The CDR3 region has the DNA TGTGCCAGCAGTCAACAGGGACGGGCGGCTGAAGCTTTCTTT. The J gene is TRBJ1-1, the V gene TRBV2, with D maybe TRBD1 (6 bases). The CDR3 is 14 amino acids. The germline V gene has CDR1 SNHLY and CDR2 FYNNEI. V dropped 5 bases and J dropped 6 bases, with 16 bases sitting between them.

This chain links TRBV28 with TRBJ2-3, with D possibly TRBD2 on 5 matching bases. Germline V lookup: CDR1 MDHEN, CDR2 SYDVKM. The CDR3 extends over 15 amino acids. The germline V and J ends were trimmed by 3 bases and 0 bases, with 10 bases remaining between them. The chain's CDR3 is CASSFETTSTDTQYF. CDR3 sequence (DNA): TGTGCCAGCAGTTTCGAGACTACTAGCACAGATACGCAGTATTTT.

CDR3 amino acids: CASGLDRGLNSPLHF. The CDR3 bases are TGTGCCAGCGGACTGGACAGGGGCCTTAATTCACCCCTCCACTTT. This chain joins TRBV28 and TRBJ1-6, with 9 nucleotides matching TRBD1. Germline lookup yields CDR1 MDHEN and CDR2 SYDVKM. V shed 8 bases and J 6 bases; nucleotides not matched to a gene: 8. The CDR3 has 15 amino acids.

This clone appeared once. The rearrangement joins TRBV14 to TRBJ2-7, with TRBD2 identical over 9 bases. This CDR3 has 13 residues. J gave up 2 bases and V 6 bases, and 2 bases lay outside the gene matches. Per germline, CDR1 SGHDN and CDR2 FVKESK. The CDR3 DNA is TGTGCCAGCAGGACTAGCGGAGCCTACGAGCAGTACTTC. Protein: CASRTSGAYEQYF.

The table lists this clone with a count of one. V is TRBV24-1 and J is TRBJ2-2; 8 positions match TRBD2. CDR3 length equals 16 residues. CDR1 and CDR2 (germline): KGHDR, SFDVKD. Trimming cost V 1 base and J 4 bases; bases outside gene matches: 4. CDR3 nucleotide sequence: TGTGCCACCAGTGATTTCCCGGGAGGGCCCACCGGGGAGCTGTTTTTT. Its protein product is CATSDFPGGPTGELFF.

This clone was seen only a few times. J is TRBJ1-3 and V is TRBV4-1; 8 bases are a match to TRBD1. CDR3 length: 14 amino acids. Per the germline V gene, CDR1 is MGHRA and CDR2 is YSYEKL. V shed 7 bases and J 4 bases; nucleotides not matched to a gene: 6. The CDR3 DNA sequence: TGCGCCAGCACCACAACAGGGGGAGGAAACACCATATATTTT. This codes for CASTTTGGGNTIYF.